This TCR beta chain appears in the sequencing data of a study of OX40 agonist ivuxolimab in advanced cancers. In the study overall: Ivuxolimab, which targeted the costimulatory receptor OX40 (CD134), was an agonistic, fully human IgG2 monoclonal antibody. The paper reports the monotherapy dose-escalation portion (N ≈ 50 patients) of the phase I ivuxolimab trial. Intravenous ivuxolimab was administered to patients every 2 weeks at six dose levels: 0.01, 0.1, 0.3, 1.5, 3 and 10 mg/kg. Partial responses occurred in three dose-escalation patients, of whom one had hepatocellular carcinoma and two had cutaneous melanoma. The dose-escalation cohort was 82.7% male with a mean age of about 54 years, ranging from roughly 20 to 80. Prior anti-PD-1, anti-PD-L1 or anti-CTLA-4 therapy was permitted, and about 40% of dose-escalation patients had received checkpoint inhibitors. Of the roughly 54 patients in dose escalation, approximately 20 had hepatocellular carcinoma, about 15 had melanoma, 9 had renal cell carcinoma and 9 had head and neck cancer. The point of sequencing TCRbeta in the periphery was to test whether ivuxolimab changed TCR sequence diversity and drove clonal T-cell expansion.

This clone was counted a single time. It has no known antigen specificity. No base-level quality is on record; no much larger clone is a single base apart. The trial excluded patients who had a history of autoimmune disease or were on systemic immunosuppression. Peripheral blood for TCR sequencing was collected from all dose cohorts at baseline, on cycle 4 day 1, and on cycle 7 day 1. Samples came from an open-label, multicenter, first-in-human phase I dose-escalation trial of ivuxolimab. Adults with locally advanced or metastatic melanoma, renal cell, hepatocellular, or head and neck squamous cell carcinoma were enrolled in the trial. Before TCR sequencing, CD4+ and CD8+ T cells were separately sorted from peripheral blood. The investigation overall reported the following: The antigen specificity of the peripheral T cells that underwent clonal expansion was not determined. On average, CD8+ T cells showed more expanded clones than CD4+ T cells after ivuxolimab. Clonal expansion of both CD4+ and CD8+ blood T cells was observed from baseline to week 6 at doses 0.1 to 3.0 mg/kg. Partial responders in the 0.1-3.0 mg/kg groups had among the lowest normalized peripheral clonal expansion, especially among CD8+ T cells. Low levels of normalized T-cell clonal expansion were also seen in some nonresponding patients.

Genomic DNA was extracted from sorted cells for sequencing of the TCRbeta CDR3 region. The immunoSEQ Assay was used for sequencing of TCRbeta CDR3 regions. TCRdb limited this immuneACCESS table to in-frame rearrangements with V and J called. A share of clones is missing; checked studies link under half to unresolved V genes, and the rest is unexplained. The table for this sample lists nearly 50,000 clones; roughly three quarters of them were counted only once. Under 9.5% of the sample lies in the top ten. This clonotype was obtained from an adult with an advanced solid tumor such as melanoma, head and neck, liver or kidney cancer. The material sequenced was CD4+ or CD8+ T cells sorted from blood, taken in a trial of the OX40 agonist ivuxolimab.

The base sequence is TGTGCCAGCAGCCCCAGGACAGGGGGAGTCACCGGGGAGCTGTTTTTT. Its coded protein is CASSPRTGGVTGELFF. The chain was built from TRBV7-2 and TRBJ2-2; the junction holds 10 bases that match TRBD1. The germline V gene specifies SGHTA as CDR1 and FQGNSA as CDR2. The CDR3 sequence holds 16 residues, the cysteine and phenylalanine included. Of the read, only the CDR3 DNA is kept; its 48 bases are in frame from base 1. Unmatched junction bases come to 7, with V trimmed by 5 bases and J by 4 bases.